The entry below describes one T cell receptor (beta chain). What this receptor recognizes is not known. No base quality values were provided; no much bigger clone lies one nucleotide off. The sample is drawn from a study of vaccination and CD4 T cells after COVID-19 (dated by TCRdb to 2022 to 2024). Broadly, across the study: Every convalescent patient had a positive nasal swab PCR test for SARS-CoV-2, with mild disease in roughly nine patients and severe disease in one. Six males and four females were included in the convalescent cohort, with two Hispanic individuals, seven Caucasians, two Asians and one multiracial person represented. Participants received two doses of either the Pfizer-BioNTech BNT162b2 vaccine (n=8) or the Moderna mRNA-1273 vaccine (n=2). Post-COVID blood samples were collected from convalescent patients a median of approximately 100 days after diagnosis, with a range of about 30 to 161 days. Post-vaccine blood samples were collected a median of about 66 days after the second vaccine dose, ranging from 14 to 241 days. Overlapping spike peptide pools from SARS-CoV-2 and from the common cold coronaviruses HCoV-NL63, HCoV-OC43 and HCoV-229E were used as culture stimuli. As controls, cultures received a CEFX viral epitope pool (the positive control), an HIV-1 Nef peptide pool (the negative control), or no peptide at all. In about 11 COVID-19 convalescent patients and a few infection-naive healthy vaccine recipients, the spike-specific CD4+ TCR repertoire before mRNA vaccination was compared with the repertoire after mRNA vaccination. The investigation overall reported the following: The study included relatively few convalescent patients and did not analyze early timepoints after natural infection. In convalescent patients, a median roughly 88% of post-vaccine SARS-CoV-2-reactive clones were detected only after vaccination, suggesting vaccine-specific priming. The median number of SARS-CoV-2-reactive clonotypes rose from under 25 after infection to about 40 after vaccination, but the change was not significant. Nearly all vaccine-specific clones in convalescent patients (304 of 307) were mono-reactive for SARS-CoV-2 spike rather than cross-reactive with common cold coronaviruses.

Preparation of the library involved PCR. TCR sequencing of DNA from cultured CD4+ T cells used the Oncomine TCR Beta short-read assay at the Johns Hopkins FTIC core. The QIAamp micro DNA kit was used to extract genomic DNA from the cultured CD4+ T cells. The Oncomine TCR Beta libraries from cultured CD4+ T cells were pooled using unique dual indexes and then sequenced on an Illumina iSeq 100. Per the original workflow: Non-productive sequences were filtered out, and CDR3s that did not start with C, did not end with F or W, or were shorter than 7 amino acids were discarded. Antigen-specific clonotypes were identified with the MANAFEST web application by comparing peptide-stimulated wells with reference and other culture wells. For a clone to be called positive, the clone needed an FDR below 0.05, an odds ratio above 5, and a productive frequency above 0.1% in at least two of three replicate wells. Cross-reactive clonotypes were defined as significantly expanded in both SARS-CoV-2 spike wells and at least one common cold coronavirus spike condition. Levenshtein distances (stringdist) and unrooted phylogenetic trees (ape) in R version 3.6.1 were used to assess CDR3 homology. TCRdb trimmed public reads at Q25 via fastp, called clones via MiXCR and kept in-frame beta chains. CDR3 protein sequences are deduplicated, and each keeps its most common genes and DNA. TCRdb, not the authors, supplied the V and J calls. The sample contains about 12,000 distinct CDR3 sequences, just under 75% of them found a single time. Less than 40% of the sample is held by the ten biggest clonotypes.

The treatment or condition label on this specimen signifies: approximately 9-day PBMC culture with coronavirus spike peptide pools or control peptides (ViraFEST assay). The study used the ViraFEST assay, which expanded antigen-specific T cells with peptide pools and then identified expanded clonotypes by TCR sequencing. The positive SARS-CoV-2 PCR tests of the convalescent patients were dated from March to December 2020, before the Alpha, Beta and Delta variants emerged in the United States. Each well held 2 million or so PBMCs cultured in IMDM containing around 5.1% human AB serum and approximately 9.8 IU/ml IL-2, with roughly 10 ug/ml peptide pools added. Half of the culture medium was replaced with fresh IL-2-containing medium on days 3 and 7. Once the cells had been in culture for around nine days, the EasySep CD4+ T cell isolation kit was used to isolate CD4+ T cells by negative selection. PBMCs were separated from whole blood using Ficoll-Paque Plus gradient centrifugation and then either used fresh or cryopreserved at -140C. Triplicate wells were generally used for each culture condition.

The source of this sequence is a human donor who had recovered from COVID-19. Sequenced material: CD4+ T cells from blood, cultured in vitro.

Here the CDR3 is given as CASSLGRYGYTF. The nucleotide sequence is TGTGCCAGCAGCTTAGGACGGTATGGCTACACCTTC. The receptor chain draws on TRBV7-9 and TRBJ1-2; no D gene call is confident. From a lookup of the germline V gene (reference sequence), CDR1 and CDR2 are SEHNR and FQNEAQ. There are 12 amino acids in the CDR3, from cysteine to phenylalanine inclusive. Only the CDR3 DNA stays, 36 bases, in frame from base 1. V drops 1 base and J drops 5 bases, leaving 5 bases in between.